This T cell receptor beta chain was recovered during a study of tumor-infiltrating lymphocytes in primary liver carcinoma. RNA and DNA were co-extracted from around 18-30 mg of unsorted bulk tissue. Synthesis of TCR beta cDNA was carried out from approximately 470 ng total RNA with a constant-region primer. Three rounds of nested multiplex PCR with slightly modified ARM-PCR produced TCR beta libraries. In the first two PCR rounds, TRBV1-TRBV30 forward primers were paired with a C-beta reverse primer, and each round lasted approximately 9 cycles. TCRdb independently ran MiXCR on the multiplex PCR reads; one entry per CDR3 protein. The sample contains 100,000 to 120,000 distinct CDR3 sequences, around 80% of which appear only once. A note on this clonotype: Its antigen is unknown.

Study-wide results and limits: Only about 7.5-24% of top clones were detected in each of the five tumor regions. Relative to blood, tumors carried a significantly larger fraction of the repertoire in their top 250 clones (p = 0.039).

The CDR3 contains 16 residues. Trimming cost V 4 bases and J 3 bases, with 17 bases left between them. The germline gives CDR1 MNHEY, CDR2 SVGAGI. The V call is TRBV6-5, the J call TRBJ2-3; D possibly corresponds to TRBD2 (6 bases). The receptor was derived from a man aged 35 to 55 with primary liver carcinoma and hepatitis B virus infection. Sequenced: liver tumor tissue from sampling region 3. Sample subset: tumor region T3, left-lateral pole. CDR3 region: CASSSLPLSGTDTQYF. The CDR3 nucleotides read TGTGCCAGCAGTTCACTCCCCCTAAGCGGGACAGATACGCAGTATTTT.